Below, 8 T cell receptor beta chains from the same sample are listed, as sequenced in a study of T cell changes during pregnancy in multiple sclerosis. Clones were sequenced by immunoSEQ multiplex PCR, and TCRdb holds only the in-frame ones, with some missing. The sample contains over 40,000 clones, about 90% of which appear only once. The sequences come from peripheral blood, collected in the first trimester of pregnancy. Receptors were obtained from a female donor in good health, enrolled as a control in a pregnancy study.

This clone was seen once. The chain couples TRBV27 to TRBJ1-5; TRBD1 matches at 7 bases. V shed 2 bases, J shed 4 bases, and the junction held 2 bases outside the gene matches. CDR1 and CDR2 from the germline V gene are MNHEY and SMNVEV (reference sequence). The CDR3 sequence is 14 residues long. The CDR3 reads CASSLRDSNQPQHF. Here the CDR3 DNA reads TGTGCCAGCAGTTTAAGGGACAGTAATCAGCCCCAGCATTTT.

This sequence joins TRBV10-3 and TRBJ1-2; 7 nucleotides match TRBD1. Germline V gene lookup returns CDR1 ENHRY and CDR2 SYGVKD. With 10 bases clipped from V and 1 base from J, the junction kept 6 bases outside the gene matches. This CDR3 is built from 13 residues. CDR3 sequence (DNA): TGTGCCACGGGGGACAGCGATAACTATGGCTACACCTTC. The encoded protein is CATGDSDNYGYTF.

V gene TRBV28 combines with J gene TRBJ2-3; D uncertain. V was pared by 4 bases and J by 7 bases, with 9 bases between. Germline V gene data show CDR1 as MDHEN and CDR2 as SYDVKM. This CDR3 spans 12 amino acids. In DNA, the CDR3 is TGTGCCAGCAGTTACCGCGAATATACGCAGTATTTT. Translated: CASSYREYTQYF.

CDR3 in amino acids: CASSPLRTGGRELSGYTF. CDR3 in DNA: TGTGCCAGCAGCCCCCTCCGGACAGGGGGCAGGGAATTGAGTGGCTACACCTTC. The J gene is TRBJ1-2, the V gene TRBV27, with 11 bases matching TRBD1. This CDR3 comprises 18 residues. V shed 6 bases, J shed 7 bases, and the junction held 19 bases outside the gene matches. From germline, CDR1 is MNHEY and CDR2 SMNVEV (reference sequence).

The chain recombines TRBV9 with TRBJ1-4; the D gene is possibly TRBD1 (5 bases). Trimming left V 3 bases short and J 5 bases short, with 14 bases between. The CDR3 has 15 residues. Germline assignment: CDR1 SGDLS and CDR2 YYNGEE. DNA of the CDR3: TGTGCCAGCAGCGGAACGGGGGGTCAGAATGAAAAACTGTTTTTT. Its translation: CASSGTGGQNEKLFF.

This chain connects TRBV15 to TRBJ2-3; D is perhaps TRBD1 (6 bases). Trimming stripped 1 base from V and 2 bases from J, with 7 bases between. Germline V gene data show CDR1 as LNHNV and CDR2 as YYDKDF (reference sequence). The CDR3 spans 14 residues. The DNA of the CDR3 is TGTGCCACCAGCAGAGGACAGGACACAGATACGCAGTATTTT. Its translation is CATSRGQDTDTQYF.

V gene TRBV9 combines with J gene TRBJ2-1; D remains ambiguous. The germline V and J ends were trimmed by 4 bases and 1 base, with 6 bases remaining between them. The CDR3 extends over 13 amino acids. Germline V gene lookup returns CDR1 SGDLS and CDR2 YYNGEE. In DNA form, the CDR3 reads TGTGCCAGCAGCCGTAATTCCTACAATGAGCAGTTCTTC. This gives the protein CASSRNSYNEQFF.

The rearrangement joins TRBV7-9 to TRBJ1-3; D is unresolved. The length of the CDR3 is 14 residues. Germline V lookup: CDR1 SEHNR, CDR2 FQNEAQ (reference sequence). Trimming pared 0 bases from V and 8 bases from J, leaving 11 bases between. CDR3 sequence: CASSLAGKRDTIYF. The CDR3 coding sequence is TGTGCCAGCAGCTTAGCTGGCAAACGGGACACCATATATTTT.